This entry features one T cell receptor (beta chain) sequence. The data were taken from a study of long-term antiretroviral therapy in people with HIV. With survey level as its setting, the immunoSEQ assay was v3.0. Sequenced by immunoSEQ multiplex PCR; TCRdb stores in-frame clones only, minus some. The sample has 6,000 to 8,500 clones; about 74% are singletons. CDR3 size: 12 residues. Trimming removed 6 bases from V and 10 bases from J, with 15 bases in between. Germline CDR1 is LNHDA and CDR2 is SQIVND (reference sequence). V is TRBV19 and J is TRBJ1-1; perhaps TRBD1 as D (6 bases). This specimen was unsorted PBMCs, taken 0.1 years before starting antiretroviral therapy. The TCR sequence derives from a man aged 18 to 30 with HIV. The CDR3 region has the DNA TGTGCCAGTAGGCCGGACAGTACTAGAGCTTTCTTT. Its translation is CASRPDSTRAFF. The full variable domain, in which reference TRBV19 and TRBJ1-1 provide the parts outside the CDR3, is DGGITQSPKYLFRKEGQNVTLSCEQNLNHDAMYWYRQDPGQGLRLIYYSQIVNDFQKGDIAEGYSVSREKKESFPLTVTSAQKNPTAFYLCASRPDSTRAFFGQGTRLTVV.